This T cell receptor beta chain was captured by sequencing in a study of blood T cell repertoires in COVID-19. As for the study in general: The origin of the acute and convalescent COVID-19 samples was the United States, Italy and Spain. T cells, B-cell-depleted T cells, or PBMCs provided the cDNA or gDNA that served as material.

This CDR3 has 13 amino acids. Germline V gene sequence: CDR1 ENHRY, CDR2 SYGVKD. V shed 6 bases and J 7 bases; nucleotides not matched to a gene: 6. Only in-frame clones appear in the TCRdb table, and some are missing; sequencing was by immunoSEQ multiplex PCR. This table has roughly 190,000 clones, around 90% appearing once. This clone came up once. The chain couples TRBV10-3 to TRBJ1-5; 7 nucleotides line up with TRBD1. The sequence was obtained from a man aged 50 or older with acute or convalescent COVID-19. Sequenced input: peripheral blood. The CDR3 loop reads CAISGQAGQPQHF. CDR3 nucleotide sequence: TGTGCCATCAGCGGACAGGCGGGGCAGCCCCAGCATTTT.